The rows below give T cell receptor beta chains drawn from one sample of a study of vaccination and CD4 T cells after COVID-19. These receptors are not linked to any known antigen. TCRdb fed the PCR reads into MiXCR, producing one record per CDR3 protein. Among about 13,000 distinct CDR3 sequences listed, roughly 53% were seen once. Sample: CD4+ T cells from blood, cultured in vitro. These receptors all stem from a human donor who had recovered from COVID-19. Both conserved end residues are part of each CDR3.

J: TRBJ2-1; V: TRBV6-1; CDR3: CASRLAGLRNEQFF
J: TRBJ1-1; V: TRBV12-3/TRBV12-4; CDR3: CASRVRMNTEAFF
J: TRBJ2-1; V: TRBV6-2/TRBV6-3; CDR3: CASSPGTSEVNEQFF
J: TRBJ1-5; V: TRBV27; CDR3: CASRFWGEGSNQPQHF
J: TRBJ1-4; V: TRBV7-2; CDR3: CASSLDRGVGEKLFF
J: TRBJ2-7; V: TRBV28; CDR3: CASSPSGGLAEQYF
J: TRBJ2-5; V: TRBV7-2; CDR3: CASSFGQGQETQYF
J: TRBJ2-5; V: TRBV12-3/TRBV12-4; CDR3: CASSLVGGGTQYF
J: TRBJ2-3; V: TRBV20-1; CDR3: CSARDRLEASTDTQYF
J: TRBJ2-3; V: TRBV7-6; CDR3: CASSLGTARRTDTQYF